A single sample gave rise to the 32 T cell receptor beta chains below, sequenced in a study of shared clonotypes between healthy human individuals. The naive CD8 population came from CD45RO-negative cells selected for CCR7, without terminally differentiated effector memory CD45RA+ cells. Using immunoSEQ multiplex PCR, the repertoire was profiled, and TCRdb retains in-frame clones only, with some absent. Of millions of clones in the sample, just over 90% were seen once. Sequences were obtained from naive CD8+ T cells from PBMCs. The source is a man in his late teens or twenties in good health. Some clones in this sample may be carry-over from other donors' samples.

The CDR3 nucleotides read TGTGCCTGGGTTGATGGGGACAGGGGGCCAGAGACCCAGTACTTC. Translating it yields CAWVDGDRGPETQYF. The chain employs TRBV30 and TRBJ2-5; 12 positions agree with TRBD1. J was trimmed by 4 bases and V by 5 bases; bases with no gene match: 8. CDR3 length: 15 residues. Germline CDR1 and CDR2: GTSNPN and SVGIG (reference sequence).

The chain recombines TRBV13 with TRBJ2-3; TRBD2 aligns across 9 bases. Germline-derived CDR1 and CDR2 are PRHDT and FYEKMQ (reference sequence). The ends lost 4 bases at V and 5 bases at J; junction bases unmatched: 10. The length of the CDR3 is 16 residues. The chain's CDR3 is CASSSRLAEAGDTQYF. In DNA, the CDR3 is TGTGCCAGCAGCTCTCGACTAGCGGAAGCCGGAGATACGCAGTATTTT.

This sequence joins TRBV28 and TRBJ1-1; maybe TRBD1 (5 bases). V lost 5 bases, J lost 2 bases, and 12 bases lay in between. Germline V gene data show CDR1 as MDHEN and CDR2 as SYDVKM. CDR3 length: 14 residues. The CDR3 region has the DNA TGTGCCAGCAGTCCCGGAGGGGATAACACTGAAGCTTTCTTT. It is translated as CASSPGGDNTEAFF.

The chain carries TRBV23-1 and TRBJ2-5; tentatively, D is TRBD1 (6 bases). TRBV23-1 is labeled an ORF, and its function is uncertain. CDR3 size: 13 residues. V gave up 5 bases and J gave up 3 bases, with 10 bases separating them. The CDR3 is CASSSHREETQYF. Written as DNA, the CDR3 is TGCGCCAGCAGTTCCCACAGGGAAGAGACCCAGTACTTC.

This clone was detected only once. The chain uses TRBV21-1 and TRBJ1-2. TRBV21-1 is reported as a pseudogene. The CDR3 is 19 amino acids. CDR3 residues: CASSKLGGDRQRHQYGYTF. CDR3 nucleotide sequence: TGTGCCAGCAGCAAACTGGGGGGTGACCGACAGCGACACCAGTATGGCTACACCTTC.

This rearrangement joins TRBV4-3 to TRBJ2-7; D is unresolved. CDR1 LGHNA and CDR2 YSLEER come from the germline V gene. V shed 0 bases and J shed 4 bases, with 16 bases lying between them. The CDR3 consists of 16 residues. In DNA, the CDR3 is TGCGCCAGCAGCCAAGACTTCATGCAAGGGCTTTACGAGCAGTACTTC. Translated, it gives CASSQDFMQGLYEQYF.

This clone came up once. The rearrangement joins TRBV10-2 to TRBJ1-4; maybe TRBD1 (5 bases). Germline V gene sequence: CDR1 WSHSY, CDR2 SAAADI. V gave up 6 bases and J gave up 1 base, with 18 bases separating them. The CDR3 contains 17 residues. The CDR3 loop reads CASSMYTGTETNEKLFF. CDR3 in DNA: TGCGCCAGCAGCATGTACACTGGGACGGAAACTAATGAAAAACTGTTTTTT.

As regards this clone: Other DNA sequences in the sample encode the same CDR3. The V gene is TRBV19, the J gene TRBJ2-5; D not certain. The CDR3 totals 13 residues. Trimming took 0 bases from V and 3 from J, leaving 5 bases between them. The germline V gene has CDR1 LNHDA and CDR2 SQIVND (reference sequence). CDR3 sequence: CASSIDSEETQYF. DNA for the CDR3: TGTGCCAGTAGTATAGACAGCGAAGAGACCCAGTACTTC.

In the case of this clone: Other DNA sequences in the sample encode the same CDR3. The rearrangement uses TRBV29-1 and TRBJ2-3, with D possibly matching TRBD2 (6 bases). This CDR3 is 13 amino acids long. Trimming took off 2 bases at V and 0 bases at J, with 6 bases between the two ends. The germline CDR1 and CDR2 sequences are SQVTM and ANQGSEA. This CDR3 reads CSVESGSTDTQYF. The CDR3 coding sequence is TGCAGCGTTGAAAGCGGGAGCACAGATACGCAGTATTTT.

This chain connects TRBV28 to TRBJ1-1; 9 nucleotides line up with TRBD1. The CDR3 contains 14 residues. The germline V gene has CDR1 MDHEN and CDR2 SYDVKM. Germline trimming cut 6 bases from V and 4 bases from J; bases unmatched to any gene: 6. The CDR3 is CASSPSTGGTEAFF. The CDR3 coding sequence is TGTGCCAGCAGCCCTTCGACAGGGGGCACTGAAGCTTTCTTT.

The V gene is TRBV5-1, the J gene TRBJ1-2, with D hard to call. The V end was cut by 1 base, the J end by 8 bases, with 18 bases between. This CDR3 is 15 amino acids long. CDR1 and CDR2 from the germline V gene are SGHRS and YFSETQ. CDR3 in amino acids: CASSLTSGATRGYTF. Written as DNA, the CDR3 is TGCGCCAGCAGCTTGACTTCCGGTGCAACCCGGGGCTACACCTTC. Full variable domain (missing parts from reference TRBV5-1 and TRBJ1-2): KAGVTQTPRYLIKTRGQQVTLSCSPISGHRSVSWYQQTPGQGLQFLFEYFSETQRNKGNFPGRFSGRQFSNSRSEMNVSTLELGDSALYLCASSLTSGATRGYTFGSGTRLTVV.

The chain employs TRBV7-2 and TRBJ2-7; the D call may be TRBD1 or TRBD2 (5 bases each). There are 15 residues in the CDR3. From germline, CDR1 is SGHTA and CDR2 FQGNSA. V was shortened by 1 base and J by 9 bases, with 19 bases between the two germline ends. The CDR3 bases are TGTGCCAGCAGCTTAGAATCGAGTGGGGCCCGGGGGCAGTACTTC. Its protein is CASSLESSGARGQYF.

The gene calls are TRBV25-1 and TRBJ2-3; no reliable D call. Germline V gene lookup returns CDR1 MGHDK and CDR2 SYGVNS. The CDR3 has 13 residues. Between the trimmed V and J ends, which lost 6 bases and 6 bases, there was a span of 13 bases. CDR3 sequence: CASRDPYPDTQYF. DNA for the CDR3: TGTGCCAGCAGGGACCCTTACCCCGATACGCAGTATTTT.

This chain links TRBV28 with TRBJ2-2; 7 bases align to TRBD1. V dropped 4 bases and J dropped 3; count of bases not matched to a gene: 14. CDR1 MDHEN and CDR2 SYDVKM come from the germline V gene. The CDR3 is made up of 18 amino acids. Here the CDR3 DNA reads TGTGCCAGCAGTTCCCCGTCCGACAGGGCGGATGACACCGGGGAGCTGTTTTTT. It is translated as CASSSPSDRADDTGELFF.

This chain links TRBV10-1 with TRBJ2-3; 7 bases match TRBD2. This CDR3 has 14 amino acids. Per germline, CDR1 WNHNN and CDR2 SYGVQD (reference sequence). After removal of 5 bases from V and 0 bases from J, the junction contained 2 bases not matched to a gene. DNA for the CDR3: TGCGCCAGCAGTTATAGCGGGAGCACAGATACGCAGTATTTT. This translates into CASSYSGSTDTQYF.

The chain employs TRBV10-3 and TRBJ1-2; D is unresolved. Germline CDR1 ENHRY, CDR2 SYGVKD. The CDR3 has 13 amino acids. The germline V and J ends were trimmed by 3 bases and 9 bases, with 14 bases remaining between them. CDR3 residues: CAISESGVVRYTF. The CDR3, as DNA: TGTGCCATCAGTGAATCTGGCGTGGTCCGCTACACCTTC.

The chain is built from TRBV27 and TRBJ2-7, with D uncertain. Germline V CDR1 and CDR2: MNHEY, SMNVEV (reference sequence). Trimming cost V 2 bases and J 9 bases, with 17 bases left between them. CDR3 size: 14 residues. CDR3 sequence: CASSLRTASTAQYF. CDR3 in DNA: TGTGCCAGCAGTTTAAGGACGGCCTCAACGGCGCAGTACTTC.

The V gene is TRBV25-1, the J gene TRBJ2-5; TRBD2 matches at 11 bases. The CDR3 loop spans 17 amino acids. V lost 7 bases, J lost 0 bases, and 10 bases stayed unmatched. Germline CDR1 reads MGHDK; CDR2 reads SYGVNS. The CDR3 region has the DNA TGTGCCAGCAACGGGCGGACTAGCGGGCCTCACCAAGAGACCCAGTACTTC. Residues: CASNGRTSGPHQETQYF.

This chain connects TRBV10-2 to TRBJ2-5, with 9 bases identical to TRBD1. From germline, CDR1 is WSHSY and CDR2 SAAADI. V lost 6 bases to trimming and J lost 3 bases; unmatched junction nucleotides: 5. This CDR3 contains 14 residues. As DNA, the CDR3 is TGCGCCAGCAGACAGACAGGGGGTGAAGAGACCCAGTACTTC. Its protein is CASRQTGGEETQYF.

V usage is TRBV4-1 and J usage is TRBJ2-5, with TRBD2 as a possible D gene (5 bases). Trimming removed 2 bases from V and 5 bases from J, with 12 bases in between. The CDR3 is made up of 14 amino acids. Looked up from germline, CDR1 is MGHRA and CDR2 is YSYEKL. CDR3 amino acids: CASSQTSSRETQYF. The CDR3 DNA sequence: TGCGCCAGCAGCCAAACTAGTTCCAGGGAGACCCAGTACTTC.

Here the CDR3 DNA reads TGTGCCAGCAGCTGGACAGTAGGCGGAAACACCATATATTTT. Translating gives CASSWTVGGNTIYF. The chain employs TRBV7-2 and TRBJ1-3; D might be TRBD1 (6 bases). CDR3 size: 14 residues. Per germline, CDR1 SGHTA and CDR2 FQGNSA. V was trimmed by 4 bases and J by 4 bases, leaving 11 bases between them.

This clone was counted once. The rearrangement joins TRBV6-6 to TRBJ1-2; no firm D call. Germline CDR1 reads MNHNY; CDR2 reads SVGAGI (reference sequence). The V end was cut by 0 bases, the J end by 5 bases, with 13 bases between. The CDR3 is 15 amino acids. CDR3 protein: CASSYSRTESYGYTF. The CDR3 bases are TGTGCCAGCAGTTACTCCAGGACGGAAAGTTATGGCTACACCTTC.

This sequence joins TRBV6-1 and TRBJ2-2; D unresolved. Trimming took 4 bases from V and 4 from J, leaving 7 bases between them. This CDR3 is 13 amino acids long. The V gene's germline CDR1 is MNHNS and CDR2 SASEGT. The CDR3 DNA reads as TGTGCCAGCAGTGGGAGATTCACCGGGGAGCTGTTTTTT. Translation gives CASSGRFTGELFF.

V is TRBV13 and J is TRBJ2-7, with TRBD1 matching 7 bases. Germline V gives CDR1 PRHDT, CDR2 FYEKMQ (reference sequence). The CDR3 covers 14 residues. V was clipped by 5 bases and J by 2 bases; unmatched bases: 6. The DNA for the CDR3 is TGTGCCAGCAGCCCCAGGGGGTACGCCTACGAGCAGTACTTC. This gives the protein CASSPRGYAYEQYF.

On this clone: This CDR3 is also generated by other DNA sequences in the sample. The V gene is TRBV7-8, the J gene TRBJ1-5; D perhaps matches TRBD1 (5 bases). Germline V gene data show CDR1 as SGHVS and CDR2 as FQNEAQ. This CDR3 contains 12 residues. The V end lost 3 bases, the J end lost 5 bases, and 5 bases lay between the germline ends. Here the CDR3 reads CASSLGDQPQHF. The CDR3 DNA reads TGTGCCAGCAGCTTGGGGGATCAGCCCCAGCATTTT.

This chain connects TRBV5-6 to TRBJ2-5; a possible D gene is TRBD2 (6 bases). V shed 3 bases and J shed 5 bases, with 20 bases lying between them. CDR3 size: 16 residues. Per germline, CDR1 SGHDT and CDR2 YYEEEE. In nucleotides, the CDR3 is TGTGCCAGCAGCTGGGGGACTGGCGGGGTTGTTGAGACCCAGTACTTC. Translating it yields CASSWGTGGVVETQYF.

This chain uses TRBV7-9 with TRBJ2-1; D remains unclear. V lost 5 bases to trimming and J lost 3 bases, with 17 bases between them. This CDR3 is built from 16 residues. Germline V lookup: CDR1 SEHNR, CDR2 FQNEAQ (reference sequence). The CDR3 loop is CASSPPDHRDYNEQFF. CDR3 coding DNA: TGTGCCAGCAGCCCCCCCGACCACAGAGACTACAATGAGCAGTTCTTC.

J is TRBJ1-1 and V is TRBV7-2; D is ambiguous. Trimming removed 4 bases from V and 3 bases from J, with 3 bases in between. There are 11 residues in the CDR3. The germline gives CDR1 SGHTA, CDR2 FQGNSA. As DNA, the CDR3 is TGTGCCAGCAGCTGGTACACTGAAGCTTTCTTT. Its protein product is CASSWYTEAFF.

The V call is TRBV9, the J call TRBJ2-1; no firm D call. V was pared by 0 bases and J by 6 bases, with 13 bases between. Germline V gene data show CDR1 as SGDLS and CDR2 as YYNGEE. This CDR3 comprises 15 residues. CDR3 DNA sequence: TGTGCCAGCAGCGTAGCTCCTAGTCCCATCAATGAGCAGTTCTTC. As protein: CASSVAPSPINEQFF.

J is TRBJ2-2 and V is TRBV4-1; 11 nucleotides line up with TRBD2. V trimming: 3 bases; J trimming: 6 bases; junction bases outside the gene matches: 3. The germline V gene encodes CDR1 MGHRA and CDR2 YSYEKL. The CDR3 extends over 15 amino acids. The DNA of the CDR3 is TGCGCCAGCAGCCAGTTAGCGGGAGGGTCCGGGGAGCTGTTTTTT. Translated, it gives CASSQLAGGSGELFF.

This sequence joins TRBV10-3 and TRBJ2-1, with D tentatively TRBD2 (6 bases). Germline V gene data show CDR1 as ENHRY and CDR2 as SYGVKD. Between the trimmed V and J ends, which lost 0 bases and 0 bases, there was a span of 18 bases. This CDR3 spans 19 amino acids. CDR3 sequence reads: CAISESLADPTNSYNEQFF. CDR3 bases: TGTGCCATCAGTGAGTCGTTAGCGGACCCAACGAACTCCTACAATGAGCAGTTCTTC.

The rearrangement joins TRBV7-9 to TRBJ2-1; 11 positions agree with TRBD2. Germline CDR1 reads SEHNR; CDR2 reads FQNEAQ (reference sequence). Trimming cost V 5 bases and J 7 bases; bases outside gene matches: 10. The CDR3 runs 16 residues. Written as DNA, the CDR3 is TGTGCCAGCAGCCTCTTAGCGGGAGGGCAGGAGAATGAGCAGTTCTTC. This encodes CASSLLAGGQENEQFF.